The text below deals with one T cell receptor (beta chain). In the authors' workflow: Nucleated cell number was recorded as an estimate derived from reference gene primer amplification. Repertoires were generated with immunoSEQ multiplex PCR, while TCRdb's copy carries only in-frame clones and drops some. V, J and clone size are those of that table, while D and trimming were read from the DNA. The profile shows about 120,000 clones, around 91% of them singletons. The source of the sample is a study of blood T cell repertoires in COVID-19. Study overall: Samples taken during acute and convalescent COVID-19 were collected in the United States, Italy and Spain. In each case, the material was cDNA or gDNA derived from T cells, B-cell-depleted T cells, or PBMCs.

The sample consisted of peripheral blood. The TCR sequence derives from an older man with active or convalescent COVID-19.

CDR3: CASSQLEESPLHF. DNA for the CDR3: TGTGCCAGCAGCCAGCTAGAAGAATCACCCCTCCACTTT. The chain has TRBV4-2 and TRBJ1-6; no reliable D call. Trimming took 3 bases from V and 10 from J, leaving 10 bases between them. Germline V gene data show CDR1 as LGHNA and CDR2 as YNFKEQ. The CDR3 is 13 residues long.